This entry lists 12 T cell receptor beta chains sequenced from one sample in a study of blood T cell repertoires in COVID-19. Profiled with immunoSEQ multiplex PCR; TCRdb holds only in-frame clones, not every one. The sample lists tens of thousands of clones; roughly nine tenths were seen once. Sequences were obtained from peripheral blood. Receptors originate from a woman of 80 years or more with active or convalescent COVID-19.

The chain recombines TRBV19 with TRBJ1-2; 7 positions agree with TRBD1. Germline CDR1 and CDR2: LNHDA and SQIVND (reference sequence). With V trimmed by 7 bases and J by 2 bases, 4 bases remained unmatched. CDR3 size: 13 residues. The CDR3 sequence is CASTQGGNYGYTF. The CDR3 DNA is TGTGCCAGTACCCAGGGGGGAAACTATGGCTACACCTTC. Looking up the rest from reference TRBV19 and TRBJ1-2 gives the full variable domain: DGGITQSPKYLFRKEGQNVTLSCEQNLNHDAMYWYRQDPGQGLRLIYYSQIVNDFQKGDIAEGYSVSREKKESFPLTVTSAQKNPTAFYLCASTQGGNYGYTFGSGTRLTVV.

The J gene is TRBJ2-3, the V gene TRBV2; D is perhaps TRBD2 (5 bases). This CDR3 spans 12 amino acids. The germline V gene encodes CDR1 SNHLY and CDR2 FYNNEI. V was pared by 6 bases and J by 3 bases, with 7 bases between. The CDR3 sequence: CASRIATDTQYF. In DNA form, the CDR3 reads TGTGCCAGCAGGATAGCGACAGATACGCAGTATTTT.

This chain connects TRBV9 to TRBJ1-3; 10 bases line up with TRBD1. The V and J ends lost 0 bases and 7 bases, in that order; junction bases with no gene match: 4. Per germline, CDR1 SGDLS and CDR2 YYNGEE. CDR3 length equals 15 residues. The CDR3 is CASSVETGGWNTIYF. CDR3 sequence (DNA): TGTGCCAGCAGCGTAGAGACAGGGGGCTGGAACACCATATATTTT.

This chain links TRBV4-1 with TRBJ1-5; no clear D gene. Germline V gene sequence: CDR1 MGHRA, CDR2 YSYEKL. The CDR3 has 14 residues. V lost 7 bases, J lost 2 bases, and 12 bases lay in between. The CDR3 spells CASTLGVGNQPQHF. As DNA, the CDR3 is TGCGCCAGCACCCTAGGTGTAGGCAATCAGCCCCAGCATTTT.

The chain carries TRBV6-5 and TRBJ1-4, with 8 positions matching TRBD1. The CDR3 has 15 amino acids. Germline values: CDR1 MNHEY, CDR2 SVGAGI. The V segment lost 4 bases and the J segment 8 bases; nucleotides outside the gene matches: 9. CDR3 nucleotide sequence: TGTGCCAGCAGTTTAGACAGGGGATCGTGGGAAAAACTGTTTTTT. It encodes CASSLDRGSWEKLFF.

The chain uses TRBV6-2 or TRBV6-3 and TRBJ1-1; no definite D call. The CDR3 spans 12 residues. Looked up from germline, CDR1 is MNHEY and CDR2 is SVGEGT. V was shortened by 2 bases and J by 7 bases, with 8 bases between the two germline ends. CDR3 protein: CASSYGKDEAFF. CDR3 DNA sequence: TGTGCCAGCAGTTACGGCAAAGATGAAGCTTTCTTT.

This clone was observed a single time. V gene TRBV9 combines with J gene TRBJ2-5; 8 bases match TRBD2. J gave up 7 bases and V 4 bases, and 12 bases lay outside the gene matches. CDR3 length: 15 amino acids. Germline V lookup: CDR1 SGDLS, CDR2 YYNGEE. The CDR3, as DNA: TGTGCCAGCAGCCCCACCGGGACGGGGGGGGCGACCCAGTACTTC. It yields the protein CASSPTGTGGATQYF.

The CDR3 DNA sequence: TGTGCCAGCAGGGACCGGGACACCTCCTACGAGCAGTACTTC. This translates into CASRDRDTSYEQYF. The V and J genes are TRBV3-1 (or the pseudogene TRBV3-2) and TRBJ2-7, with D possibly being TRBD1 (6 bases). Germline-derived CDR1 and CDR2 are LGHDT and YNNKEL (reference sequence). V lost 6 bases and J 0 bases, leaving 12 bases between the germline ends. There are 14 residues in the CDR3.

This chain joins TRBV6-5 and TRBJ1-4; D remains unclear. V was trimmed by 0 bases and J by 11 bases, leaving 7 bases between them. The CDR3 loop spans 12 amino acids. Germline loops: CDR1 MNHEY, CDR2 SVGAGI. The CDR3 DNA sequence: TGTGCCAGCAGTTACTCTAGCGGGAAACTGTTTTTT. Its protein product is CASSYSSGKLFF.

V gene TRBV4-1 combines with J gene TRBJ2-2, with TRBD2 matching over 7 bases. Per germline, CDR1 MGHRA and CDR2 YSYEKL. Trimming removed 1 base from V and 6 bases from J; junction bases left unmatched: 5. The CDR3 runs to 15 residues. The CDR3 loop is CASSQAGGSAGELFF. CDR3 bases: TGCGCCAGCAGCCAAGCGGGGGGATCGGCCGGGGAGCTGTTTTTT.

The chain is built from TRBV11-1 and TRBJ2-2; no reliable D call. Trimming stripped 1 base from V and 1 base from J, with 7 bases between. This CDR3 has 15 residues. CDR1 is SGHAT, CDR2 FQDESV, per germline (reference sequence). CDR3 bases: TGTGCCAGCAGCTTAGAACTTCTGAACACCGGGGAGCTGTTTTTT. Its protein is CASSLELLNTGELFF.

The chain links TRBV21-1 to TRBJ1-5; TRBD1 reflects the table's D call only, with no check against the DNA. TRBV21-1 counts as a pseudogene. The CDR3 is 13 amino acids. The CDR3 is CASRTLGAQPQHF. The DNA for the CDR3 is TGTGCCAGCAGGACGTTAGGGGCTCAGCCCCAGCATTTT.